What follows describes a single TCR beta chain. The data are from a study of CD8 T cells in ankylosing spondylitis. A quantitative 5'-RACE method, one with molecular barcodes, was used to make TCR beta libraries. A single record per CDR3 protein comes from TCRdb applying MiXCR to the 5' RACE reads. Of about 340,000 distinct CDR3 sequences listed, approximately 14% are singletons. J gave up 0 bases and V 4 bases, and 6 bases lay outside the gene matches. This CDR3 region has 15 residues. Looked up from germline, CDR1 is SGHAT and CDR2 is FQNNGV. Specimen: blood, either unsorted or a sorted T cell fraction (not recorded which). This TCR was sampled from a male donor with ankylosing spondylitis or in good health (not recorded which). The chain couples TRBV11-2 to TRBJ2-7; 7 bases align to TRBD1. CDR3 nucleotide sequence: TGTGCCAGCAGCTGGACAGGTTCCAGCTCCTACGAGCAGTACTTC. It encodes CASSWTGSSSYEQYF.